This note documents a single TCR beta chain sequence. The sample comes from a study of cytomegalovirus exposure and HLA in healthy donors. The study ran its PCR with 60 Vbeta and 13 Jbeta primers. Generated by immunoSEQ multiplex PCR, the TCRdb table keeps only in-frame clones and is missing some. There are about 88,000 clones in the sample; approximately 90% occur only once, and about 2.5% lies in the top ten. CDR1 and CDR2 from the germline V gene are SGHRS and YFSETQ. After removal of 2 bases from V and 0 bases from J, the junction contained 11 bases not matched to a gene. The length of the CDR3 is 18 residues.

Sequencing was carried out using PBMCs. The receptor was derived from a man younger than 30 in good health and CMV-seronegative. The chain employs TRBV5-1 and TRBJ2-4, with TRBD1 matching 7 bases. The CDR3 DNA sequence: TGCGCCAGCAGCTTAACCTTCTACGGGACAGAAGCCAAAAACATTCAGTACTTC. This codes for CASSLTFYGTEAKNIQYF.